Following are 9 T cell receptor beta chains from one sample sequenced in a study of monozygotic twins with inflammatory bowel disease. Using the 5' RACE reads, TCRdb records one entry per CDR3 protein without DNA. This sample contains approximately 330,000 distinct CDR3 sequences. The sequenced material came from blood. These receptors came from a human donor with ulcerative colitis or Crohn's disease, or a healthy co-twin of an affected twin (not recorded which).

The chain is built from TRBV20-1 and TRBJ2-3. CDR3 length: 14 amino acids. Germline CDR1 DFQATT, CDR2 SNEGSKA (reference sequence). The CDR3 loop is CSARGERRTDTQYF.

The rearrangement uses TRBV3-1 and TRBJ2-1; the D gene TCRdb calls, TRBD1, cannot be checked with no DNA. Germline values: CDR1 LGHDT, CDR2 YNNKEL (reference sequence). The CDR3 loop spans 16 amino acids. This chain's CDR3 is CASSQGGGSAYNEQFF.

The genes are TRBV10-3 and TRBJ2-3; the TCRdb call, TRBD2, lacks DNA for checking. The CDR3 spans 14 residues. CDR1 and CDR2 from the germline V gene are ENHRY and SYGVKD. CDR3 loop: CAISGDLNTDTQYF.

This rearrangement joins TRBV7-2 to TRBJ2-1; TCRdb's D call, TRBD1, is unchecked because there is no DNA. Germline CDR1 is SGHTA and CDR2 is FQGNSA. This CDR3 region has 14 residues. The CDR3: CASSFDRGGDEQFF.

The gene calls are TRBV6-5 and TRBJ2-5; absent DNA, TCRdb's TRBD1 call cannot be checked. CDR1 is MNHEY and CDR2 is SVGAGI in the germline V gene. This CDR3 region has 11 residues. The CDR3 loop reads CASRQGETQYF.

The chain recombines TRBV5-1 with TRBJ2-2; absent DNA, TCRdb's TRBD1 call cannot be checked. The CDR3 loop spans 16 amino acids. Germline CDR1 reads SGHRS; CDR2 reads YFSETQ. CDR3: CASSLGNQGRSGELFF.

CDR3 residues: CSANSRRTIYNEQFF. This rearrangement joins TRBV20-1 to TRBJ2-1; absent DNA, TCRdb's TRBD2 call cannot be checked. The CDR3 is 15 amino acids. Germline V gene data show CDR1 as DFQATT and CDR2 as SNEGSKA (reference sequence).

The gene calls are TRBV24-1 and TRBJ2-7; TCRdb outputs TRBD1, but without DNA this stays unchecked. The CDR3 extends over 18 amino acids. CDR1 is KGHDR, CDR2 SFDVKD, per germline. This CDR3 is CATSDPGPQGGTSYEQYF.

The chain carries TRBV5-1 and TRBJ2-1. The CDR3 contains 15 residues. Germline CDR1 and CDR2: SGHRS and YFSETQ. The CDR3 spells CASSLLDSSYNEQFF.